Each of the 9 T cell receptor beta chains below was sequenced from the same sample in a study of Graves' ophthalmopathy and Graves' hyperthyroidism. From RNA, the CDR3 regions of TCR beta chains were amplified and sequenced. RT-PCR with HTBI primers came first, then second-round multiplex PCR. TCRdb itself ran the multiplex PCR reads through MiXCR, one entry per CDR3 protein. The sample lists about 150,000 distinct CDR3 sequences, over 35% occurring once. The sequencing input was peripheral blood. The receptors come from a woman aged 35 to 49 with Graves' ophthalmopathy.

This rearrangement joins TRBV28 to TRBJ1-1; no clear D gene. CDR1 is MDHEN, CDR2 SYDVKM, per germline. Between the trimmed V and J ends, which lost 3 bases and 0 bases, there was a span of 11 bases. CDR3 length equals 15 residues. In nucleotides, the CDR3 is TGTGCCAGCAGTTTTGGTGGCAGGATGAACACTGAAGCTTTCTTT. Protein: CASSFGGRMNTEAFF.

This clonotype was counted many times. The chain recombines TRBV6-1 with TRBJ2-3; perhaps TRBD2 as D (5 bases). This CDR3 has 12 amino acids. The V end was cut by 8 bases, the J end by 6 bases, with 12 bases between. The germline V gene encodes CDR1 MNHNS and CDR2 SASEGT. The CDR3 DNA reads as TGTGCCAGCGGACTTAATCTTGATACGCAGTATTTT. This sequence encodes CASGLNLDTQYF.

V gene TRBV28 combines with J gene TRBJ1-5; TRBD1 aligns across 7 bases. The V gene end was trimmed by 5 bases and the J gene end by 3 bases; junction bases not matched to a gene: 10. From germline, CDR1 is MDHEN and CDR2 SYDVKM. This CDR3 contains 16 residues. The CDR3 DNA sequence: TGTGCCAGCAGTCCAAAGACAGGGTGGGACAATCAGCCCCAGCATTTT. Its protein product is CASSPKTGWDNQPQHF.

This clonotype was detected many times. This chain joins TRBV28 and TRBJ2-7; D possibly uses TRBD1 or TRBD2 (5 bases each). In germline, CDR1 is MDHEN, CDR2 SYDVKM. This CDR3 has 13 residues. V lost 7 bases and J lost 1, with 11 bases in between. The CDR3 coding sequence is TGTGCCAGCACGGGGACGCCGTCCTACGAGCAGTACTTC. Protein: CASTGTPSYEQYF. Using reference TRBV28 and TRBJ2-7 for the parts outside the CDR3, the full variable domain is DVKVTQSSRYLVKRTGEKVFLECVQDMDHENMFWYRQDPGLGLRLIYFSYDVKMKEKGDIPEGYSVSREKKERFSLILESASTNQTSMYLCASTGTPSYEQYFGPGTRLTVT.

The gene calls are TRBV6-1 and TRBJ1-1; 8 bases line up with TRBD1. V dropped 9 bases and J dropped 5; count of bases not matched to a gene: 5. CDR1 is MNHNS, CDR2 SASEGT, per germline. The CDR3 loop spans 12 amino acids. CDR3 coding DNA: TGTGCCAGTGGGCAGGGGGCAACTGAAGCTTTCTTT. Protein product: CASGQGATEAFF.

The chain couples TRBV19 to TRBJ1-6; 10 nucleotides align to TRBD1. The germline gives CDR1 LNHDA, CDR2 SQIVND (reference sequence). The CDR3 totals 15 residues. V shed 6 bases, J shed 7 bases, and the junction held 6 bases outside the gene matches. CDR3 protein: CASRVQGQGNSPLHF. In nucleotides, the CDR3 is TGTGCCAGTAGGGTCCAGGGACAGGGGAATTCACCCCTCCACTTT.

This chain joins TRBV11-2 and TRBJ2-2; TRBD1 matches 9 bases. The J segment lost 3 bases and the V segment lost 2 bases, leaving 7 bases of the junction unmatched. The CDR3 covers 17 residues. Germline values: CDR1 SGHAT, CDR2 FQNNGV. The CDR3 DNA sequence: TGTGCCAGCAGCTTAACCCTGGGGACAGGGCACACCGGGGAGCTGTTTTTT. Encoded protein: CASSLTLGTGHTGELFF.

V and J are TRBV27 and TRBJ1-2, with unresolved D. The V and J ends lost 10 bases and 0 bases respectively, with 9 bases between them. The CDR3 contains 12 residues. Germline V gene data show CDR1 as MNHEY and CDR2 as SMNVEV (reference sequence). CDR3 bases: TGTGCCACCCGGCGAGCTAACTATGGCTACACCTTC. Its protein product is CATRRANYGYTF.

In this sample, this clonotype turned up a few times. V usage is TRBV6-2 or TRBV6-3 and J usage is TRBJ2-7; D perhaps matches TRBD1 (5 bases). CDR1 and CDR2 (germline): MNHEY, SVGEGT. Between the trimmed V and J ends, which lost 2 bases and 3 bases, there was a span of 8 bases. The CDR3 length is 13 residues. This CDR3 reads CASSYVDNYEQYF. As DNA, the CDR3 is TGTGCCAGCAGTTACGTGGACAACTACGAGCAGTACTTC.